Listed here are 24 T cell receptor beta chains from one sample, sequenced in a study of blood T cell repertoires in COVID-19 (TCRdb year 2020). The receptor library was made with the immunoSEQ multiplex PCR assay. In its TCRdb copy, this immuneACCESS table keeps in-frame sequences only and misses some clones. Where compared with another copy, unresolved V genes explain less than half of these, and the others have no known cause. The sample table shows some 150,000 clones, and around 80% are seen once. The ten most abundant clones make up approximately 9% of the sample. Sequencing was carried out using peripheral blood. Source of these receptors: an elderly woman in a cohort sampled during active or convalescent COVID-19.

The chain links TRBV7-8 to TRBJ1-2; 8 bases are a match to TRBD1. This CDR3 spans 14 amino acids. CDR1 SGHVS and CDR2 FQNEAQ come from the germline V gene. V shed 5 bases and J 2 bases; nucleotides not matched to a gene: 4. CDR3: CASSGDRTNYGYTF. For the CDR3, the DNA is TGTGCCAGCAGCGGGGACAGGACGAACTATGGCTACACCTTC.

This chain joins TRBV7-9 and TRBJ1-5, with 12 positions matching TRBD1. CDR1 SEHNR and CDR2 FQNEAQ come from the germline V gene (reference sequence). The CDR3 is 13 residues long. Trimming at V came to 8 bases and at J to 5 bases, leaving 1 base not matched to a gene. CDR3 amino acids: CASGTGGYQPQHF. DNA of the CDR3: TGTGCCAGCGGGACAGGGGGCTATCAGCCCCAGCATTTT.

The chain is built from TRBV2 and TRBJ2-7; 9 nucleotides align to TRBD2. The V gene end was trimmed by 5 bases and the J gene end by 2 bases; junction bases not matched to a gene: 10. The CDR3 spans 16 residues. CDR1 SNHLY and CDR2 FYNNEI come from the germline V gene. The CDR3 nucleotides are TGTGCCAGCAGTTTAGCGGGGGCCGTACTACCCTACGAGCAGTACGTC. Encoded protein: CASSLAGAVLPYEQYV.

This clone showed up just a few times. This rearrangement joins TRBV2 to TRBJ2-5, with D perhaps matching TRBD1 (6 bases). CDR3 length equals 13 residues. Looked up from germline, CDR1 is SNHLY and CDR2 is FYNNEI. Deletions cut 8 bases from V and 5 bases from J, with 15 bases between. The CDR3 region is CASLEGVSETQYF. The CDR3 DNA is TGTGCCAGCTTAGAGGGGGTATCGGAGACCCAGTACTTC.

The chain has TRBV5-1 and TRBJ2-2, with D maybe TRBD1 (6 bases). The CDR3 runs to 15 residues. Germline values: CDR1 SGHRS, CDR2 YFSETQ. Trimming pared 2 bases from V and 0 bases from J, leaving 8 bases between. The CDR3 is CASSFGQPNTGELFF. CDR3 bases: TGCGCCAGCAGCTTCGGACAGCCGAACACCGGGGAGCTGTTTTTT.

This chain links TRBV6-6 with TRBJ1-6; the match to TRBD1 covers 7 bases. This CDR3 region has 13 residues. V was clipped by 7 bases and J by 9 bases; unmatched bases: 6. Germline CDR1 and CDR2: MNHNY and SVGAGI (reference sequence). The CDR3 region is CASKGTALSPLHF. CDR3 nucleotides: TGTGCCAGCAAGGGGACAGCTCTTTCACCCCTCCACTTT.

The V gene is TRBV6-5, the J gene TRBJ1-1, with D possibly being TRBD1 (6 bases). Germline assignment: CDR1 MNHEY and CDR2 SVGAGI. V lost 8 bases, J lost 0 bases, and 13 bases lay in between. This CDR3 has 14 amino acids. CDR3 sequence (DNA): TGTGCCAGCCGACCCCAGGGGATGAACACTGAAGCTTTCTTT. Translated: CASRPQGMNTEAFF.

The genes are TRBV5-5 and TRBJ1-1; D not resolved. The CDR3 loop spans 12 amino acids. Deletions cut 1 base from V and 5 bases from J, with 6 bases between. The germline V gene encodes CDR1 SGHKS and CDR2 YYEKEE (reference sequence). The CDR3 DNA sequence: TGTGCCAGCAGCTTGTTCGGGACTGAAGCTTTCTTT. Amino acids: CASSLFGTEAFF.

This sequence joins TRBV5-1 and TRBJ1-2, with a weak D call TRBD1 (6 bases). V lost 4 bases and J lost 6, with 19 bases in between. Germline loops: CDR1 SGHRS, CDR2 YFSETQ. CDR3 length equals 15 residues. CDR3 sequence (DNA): TGCGCCAGCAGCCTAAGGACAGAAGTCGGGAATGGCTACACCTTC. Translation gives CASSLRTEVGNGYTF.

CDR3 bases: TGTGCCAGCTCACCGCAACCAGGGTCATTAGATGGCTACACCTTC. As protein: CASSPQPGSLDGYTF. This chain connects TRBV18 to TRBJ1-2, with D possibly matching TRBD1 (5 bases). CDR3 length: 15 amino acids. Per the germline V gene, CDR1 is KGHSH and CDR2 is LQKENI. Trimming left V 3 bases short and J 6 bases short, with 17 bases between.

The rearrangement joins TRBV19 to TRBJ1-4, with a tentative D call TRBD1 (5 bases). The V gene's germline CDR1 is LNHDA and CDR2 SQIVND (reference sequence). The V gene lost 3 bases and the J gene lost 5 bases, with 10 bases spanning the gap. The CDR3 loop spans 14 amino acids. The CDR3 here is CASSIYRWNEKLFF. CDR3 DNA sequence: TGTGCCAGTAGTATCTACAGGTGGAATGAAAAACTGTTTTTT.

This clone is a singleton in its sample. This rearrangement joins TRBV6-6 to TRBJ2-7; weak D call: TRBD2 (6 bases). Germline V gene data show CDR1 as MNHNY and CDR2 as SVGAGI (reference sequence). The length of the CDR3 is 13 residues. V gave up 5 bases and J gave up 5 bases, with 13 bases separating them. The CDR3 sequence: CASSLTGEDEQYV. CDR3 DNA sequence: TGTGCCAGCAGTCTTACGGGGGAGGACGAGCAGTACGTC.

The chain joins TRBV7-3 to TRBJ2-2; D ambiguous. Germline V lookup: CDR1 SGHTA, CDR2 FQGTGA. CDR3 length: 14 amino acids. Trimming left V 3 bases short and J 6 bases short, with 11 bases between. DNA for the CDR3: TGTGCCAGCAGCTTCGGTCAATATTCCGGGGAGCTGTTTTTT. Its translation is CASSFGQYSGELFF.

The CDR3 coding sequence is TGTGCCAGCAGCTTGCCGGGGGGCTCCTACGAGCAGTACTTC. Translated: CASSLPGGSYEQYF. The chain joins TRBV5-6 to TRBJ2-7, with 7 bases that match TRBD2. J was trimmed by 0 bases and V by 1 base; bases with no gene match: 1. In germline, CDR1 is SGHDT, CDR2 YYEEEE. The CDR3 covers 14 residues.

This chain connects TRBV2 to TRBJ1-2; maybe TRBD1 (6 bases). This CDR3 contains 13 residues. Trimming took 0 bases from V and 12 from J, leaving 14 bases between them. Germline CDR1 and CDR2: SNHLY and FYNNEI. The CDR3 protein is CASSEALQGKDTF. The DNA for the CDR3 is TGTGCCAGCAGTGAAGCGCTTCAGGGGAAGGACACCTTC.

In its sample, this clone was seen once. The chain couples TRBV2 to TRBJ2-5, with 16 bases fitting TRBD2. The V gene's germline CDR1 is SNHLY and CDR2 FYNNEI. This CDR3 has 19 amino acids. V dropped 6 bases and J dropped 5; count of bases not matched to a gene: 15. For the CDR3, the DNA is TGTGCCAGCAGAAGACAAGAGGGACTAGCGGGGGGGCCCAGGGAGACCCAGTACTTC. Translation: CASRRQEGLAGGPRETQYF.

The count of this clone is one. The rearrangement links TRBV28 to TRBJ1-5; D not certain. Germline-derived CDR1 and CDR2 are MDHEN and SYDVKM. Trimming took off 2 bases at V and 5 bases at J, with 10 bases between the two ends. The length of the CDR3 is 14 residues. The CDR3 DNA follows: TGTGCCAGCAGTTTAGGTAGCCACCATCAGCCCCAGCATTTT. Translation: CASSLGSHHQPQHF.

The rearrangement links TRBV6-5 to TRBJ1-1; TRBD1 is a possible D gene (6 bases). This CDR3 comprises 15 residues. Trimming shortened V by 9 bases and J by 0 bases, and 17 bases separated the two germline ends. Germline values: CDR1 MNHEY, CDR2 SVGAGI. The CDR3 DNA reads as TGTGCCAGTGAAGGGGGGGGGATCCTGAACACTGAAGCTTTCTTT. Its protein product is CASEGGGILNTEAFF.

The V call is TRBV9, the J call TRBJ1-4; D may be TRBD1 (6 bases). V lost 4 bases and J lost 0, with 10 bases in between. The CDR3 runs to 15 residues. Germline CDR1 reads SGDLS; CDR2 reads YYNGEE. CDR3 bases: TGTGCCAGCAGCTTCAGGGGCTCAACTAATGAAAAACTGTTTTTT. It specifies CASSFRGSTNEKLFF.

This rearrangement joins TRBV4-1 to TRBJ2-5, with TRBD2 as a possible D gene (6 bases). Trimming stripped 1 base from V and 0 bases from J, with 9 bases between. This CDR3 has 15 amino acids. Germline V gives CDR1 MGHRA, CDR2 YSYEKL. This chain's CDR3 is CASSQAGSYQETQYF. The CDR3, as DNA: TGCGCCAGCAGCCAAGCCGGGAGCTACCAAGAGACCCAGTACTTC.

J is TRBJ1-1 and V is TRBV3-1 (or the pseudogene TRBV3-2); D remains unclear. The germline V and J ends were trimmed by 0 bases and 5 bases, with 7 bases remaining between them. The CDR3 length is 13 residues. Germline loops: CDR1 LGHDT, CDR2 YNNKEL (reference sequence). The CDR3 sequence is CASSQEGDTEAFF. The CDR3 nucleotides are TGTGCCAGCAGCCAAGAAGGAGATACTGAAGCTTTCTTT.

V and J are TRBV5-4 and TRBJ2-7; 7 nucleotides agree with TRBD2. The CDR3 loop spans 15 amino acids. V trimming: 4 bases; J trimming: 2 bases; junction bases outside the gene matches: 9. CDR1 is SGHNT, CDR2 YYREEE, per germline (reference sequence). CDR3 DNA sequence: TGTGCCAGCAGCCCTGGGCTAGCGGAAACCTACGAGCAGTACTTC. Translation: CASSPGLAETYEQYF.

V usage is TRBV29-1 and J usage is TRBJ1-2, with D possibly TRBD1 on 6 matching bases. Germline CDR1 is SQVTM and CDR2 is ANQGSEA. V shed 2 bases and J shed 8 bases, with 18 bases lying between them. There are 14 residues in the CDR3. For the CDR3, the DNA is TGCAGCGTTGAATCGGGACAAGGGGGTGGGGGCTACACCTTC. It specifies CSVESGQGGGGYTF.

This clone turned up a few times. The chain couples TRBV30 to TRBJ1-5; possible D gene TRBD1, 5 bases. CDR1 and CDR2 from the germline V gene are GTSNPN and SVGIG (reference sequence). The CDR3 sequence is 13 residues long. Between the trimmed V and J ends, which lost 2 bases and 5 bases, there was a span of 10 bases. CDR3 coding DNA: TGTGCCTGGAGTTGGGGCAGGGATCAGCCCCAGCATTTT. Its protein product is CAWSWGRDQPQHF. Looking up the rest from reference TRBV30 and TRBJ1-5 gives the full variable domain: SQTIHQWPATLVQPVGSPLSLECTVEGTSNPNLYWYRQAAGRGLQLLFYSVGIGQISSEVPQNLSASRPQDRQFILSSKKLLLSDSGFYLCAWSWGRDQPQHFGDGTRLSIL.